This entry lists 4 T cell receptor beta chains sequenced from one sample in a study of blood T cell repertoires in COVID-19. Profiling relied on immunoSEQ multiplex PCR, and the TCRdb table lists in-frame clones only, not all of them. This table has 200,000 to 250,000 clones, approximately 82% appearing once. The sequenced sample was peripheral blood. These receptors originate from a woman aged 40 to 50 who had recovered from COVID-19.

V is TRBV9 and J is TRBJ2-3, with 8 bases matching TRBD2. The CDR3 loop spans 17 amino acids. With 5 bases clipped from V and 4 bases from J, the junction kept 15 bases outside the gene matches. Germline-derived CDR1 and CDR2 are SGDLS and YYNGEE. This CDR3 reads CASSTPPGRGVADTQYF. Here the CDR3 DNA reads TGTGCCAGCAGTACCCCTCCCGGGAGGGGGGTAGCAGATACGCAGTATTTT.

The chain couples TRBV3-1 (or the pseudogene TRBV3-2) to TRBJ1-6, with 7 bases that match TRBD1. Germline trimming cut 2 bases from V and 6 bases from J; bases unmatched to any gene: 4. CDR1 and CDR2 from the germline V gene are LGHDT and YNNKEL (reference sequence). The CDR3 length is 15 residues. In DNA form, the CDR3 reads TGTGCCAGCAGCCAACCTCGGGACAGTAATTCACCCCTCCACTTT. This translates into CASSQPRDSNSPLHF.

CDR3 nucleotides: TGTGCCAGCAGCTACCGGGACAGACCAAATTCACCCCTCCACTTT. This sequence encodes CASSYRDRPNSPLHF. The rearrangement joins TRBV7-2 to TRBJ1-6, with 7 bases aligning to TRBD1. Germline CDR1 is SGHTA and CDR2 is FQGNSA. The CDR3 consists of 15 residues. The junction had 7 bases not matched to a gene; V was cut back by 4 bases and J by 7 bases. The full variable domain, its missing parts supplied by reference TRBV7-2 and TRBJ1-6, is GAGVSQSPSNKVTEKGKDVELRCDPISGHTALYWYRQSLGQGLEFLIYFQGNSAPDKSGLPSDRFSAERTGGSVSTLTIQRTQQEDSAVYLCASSYRDRPNSPLHFGNGTRLTVT.

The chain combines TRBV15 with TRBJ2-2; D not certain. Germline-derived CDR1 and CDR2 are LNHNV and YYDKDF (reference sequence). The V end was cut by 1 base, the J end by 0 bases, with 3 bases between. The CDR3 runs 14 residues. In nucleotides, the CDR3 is TGTGCCACCAGCAGAGCAGCGAACACCGGGGAGCTGTTTTTT. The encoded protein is CATSRAANTGELFF.